The rows below give T cell receptor beta chains drawn from one sample of a study of lymphopenia after photon versus proton radiotherapy. Using immunoSEQ multiplex PCR, the repertoire was profiled, and TCRdb retains in-frame clones only, with some absent. The data contain about 160,000 clones, around 85% of them singletons. Sample: peripheral blood, taken from a patient treated with photon-based radiotherapy. The receptors were gathered from a man in his fifties or sixties with gastric cancer. The conserved cysteine and the conserved F or W are not part of the CDR3 here. A D gene is named only where the DNA matches it firmly. The listing skips clone size in some rows; elsewhere it reads once, few, many or a size class.

j_call,d_call,v_call,clone_size,cdr3_aa
TRBJ2-3,TRBD2,TRBV5-1,NA,ASSLAAGVGDTQY
TRBJ1-2,TRBD1,TRBV10-3,NA,AIRSGQALANYGYT
TRBJ1-1,NA,TRBV6-5,once,ASSYSGGVGTEAF
TRBJ1-1,NA,TRBV9,NA,ASSGPRGLNTEAF
TRBJ1-1,NA,TRBV28,NA,ASSLKMNTEAF
TRBJ2-1,NA,TRBV7-6,NA,ASSLSEKDNVQF
TRBJ1-1,NA,TRBV14,NA,ASSQDHMGLTEAF
TRBJ2-1,TRBD2,TRBV30,NA,AWSAVGGVIDEQF
TRBJ2-5,NA,TRBV19,NA,ASSMVDSSRTQY
TRBJ1-4,TRBD1,TRBV28,NA,ASRQGVASNEKLF
TRBJ1-1,NA,TRBV6-6,NA,ASTYGGDLNTEAF
TRBJ2-1,TRBD1,TRBV5-1,NA,ASSLVGQGYNEQF
TRBJ1-4,NA,TRBV6-1,NA,ASSEVLNEKLF
TRBJ1-1,NA,TRBV29-1,few,SVQVNTEAF
TRBJ2-2,TRBD2,TRBV30,NA,AWIQGALAGGNTGELF
TRBJ2-7,NA,TRBV7-8,NA,ASSPRDSGPYEQY